Each of the 30 T cell receptor beta chains below was sequenced from the same sample in a study of somatic mutations in cytotoxic T cells in rheumatoid arthritis. The repertoire was sequenced with immunoSEQ multiplex PCR; TCRdb's copy has only in-frame clones and lacks some. This table has some 15,000 clones, around 80% appearing once. The sample consisted of CD8+ T cells sorted from blood. These receptors were obtained from a woman between 45 and 65 years old with rheumatoid arthritis.

The CDR3 coding sequence is TGTGCCAGCAGCCCCAGTCGGCTGTCGGCAGATACGCAGTATTTT. It yields the protein CASSPSRLSADTQYF. The chain couples TRBV7-2 to TRBJ2-3; D is uncertain. V was cut by 5 bases and J by 4 bases, with 16 bases left in between. This CDR3 is 15 amino acids long. Germline V gives CDR1 SGHTA, CDR2 FQGNSA.

This CDR3 is CATGAGELFF. The DNA of the CDR3 is TGTGCCACCGGCGCCGGGGAGCTGTTTTTT. This rearrangement joins TRBV10-3 to TRBJ2-2, with D unresolved. In germline, CDR1 is ENHRY, CDR2 SYGVKD. Trimming pared 10 bases from V and 6 bases from J, leaving 6 bases between. CDR3 length: 10 residues.

This chain connects TRBV18 to TRBJ2-2, with no clear D. CDR3 length: 12 residues. Trimming cost V 8 bases and J 4 bases, with 8 bases left between them. Germline V lookup: CDR1 KGHSH, CDR2 LQKENI. CDR3: CASPRSTGELFF. The CDR3 nucleotides read TGTGCCAGCCCTCGCAGCACCGGGGAGCTGTTTTTT.

This clone is labeled medium-sized. V usage is TRBV5-6 and J usage is TRBJ1-2, with D possibly matching TRBD1 (5 bases). Per the germline V gene, CDR1 is SGHDT and CDR2 is YYEEEE. The V and J ends lost 4 bases and 3 bases respectively, with 16 bases between them. The CDR3 is made up of 15 amino acids. The CDR3 reads CASSGGIGGDYGYTF. In nucleotides, the CDR3 is TGTGCCAGCAGCGGAGGGATCGGGGGGGACTATGGCTACACCTTC.

This clone has just one count. The chain is built from TRBV4-2 and TRBJ2-1, with TRBD1 identical over 8 bases. Trimming took 0 bases from V and 10 from J; bases not matched to a gene: 11. The CDR3 runs to 16 residues. Looked up from germline, CDR1 is LGHNA and CDR2 is YNFKEQ. The CDR3 loop is CASSQDWQGAKREQFF. The CDR3 region has the DNA TGTGCCAGCAGCCAAGACTGGCAGGGGGCAAAAAGGGAGCAGTTCTTC.

The chain couples TRBV2 to TRBJ2-3; D may be TRBD1 or TRBD2 (5 bases each). The CDR3 is 14 residues long. Germline V gene sequence: CDR1 SNHLY, CDR2 FYNNEI. Trimming cost V 6 bases and J 0 bases, with 10 bases left between them. CDR3 loop: CASRGTASTDTQYF. CDR3 nucleotides: TGTGCCAGCAGAGGGACGGCTAGCACAGATACGCAGTATTTT.

The V and J genes are TRBV4-1 and TRBJ1-4; no definite D call. Germline V lookup: CDR1 MGHRA, CDR2 YSYEKL. The CDR3 loop spans 15 amino acids. V was trimmed by 1 base and J by 3 bases, leaving 9 bases between them. The CDR3 region has the DNA TGCGCCAGCAGCCAAGTTCCGAGAGCTAATGAAAAACTGTTTTTT. Its translation: CASSQVPRANEKLFF.

The rearrangement uses TRBV28 and TRBJ2-1; D is uncertain. The CDR3 contains 15 residues. The V and J ends lost 3 bases and 0 bases respectively, with 9 bases between them. Looked up from germline, CDR1 is MDHEN and CDR2 is SYDVKM. The DNA for the CDR3 is TGTGCCAGCAGTTTGCTCCGTCCCTCCTACAATGAGCAGTTCTTC. Translated: CASSLLRPSYNEQFF.

The chain recombines TRBV6-5 with TRBJ2-4; D ambiguous. The CDR3 has 15 amino acids. With 5 bases removed from V and 1 base from J, the gap between germline ends came to 12 bases. Germline CDR1 MNHEY, CDR2 SVGAGI. The CDR3 DNA is TGTGCCAGCAGTCCAGGACGGGTGGCCAAAAACATTCAGTACTTC. Translating it yields CASSPGRVAKNIQYF.

The chain carries TRBV9 and TRBJ2-2; no clear D gene. Trimming took 0 bases from V and 3 from J, leaving 6 bases between them. The CDR3 contains 14 residues. Per germline, CDR1 SGDLS and CDR2 YYNGEE. The chain's CDR3 is CASSVETDTGELFF. CDR3 bases: TGTGCCAGCAGCGTAGAGACGGACACCGGGGAGCTGTTTTTT.

As for this clone: At the DNA level, this CDR3 is encoded by other sequences in the same sample as well. The V and J genes are TRBV29-1 and TRBJ2-7, with 8 bases aligning to TRBD2. The V segment lost 4 bases and the J segment 6 bases; nucleotides outside the gene matches: 8. The germline gives CDR1 SQVTM, CDR2 ANQGSEA. The CDR3 consists of 13 residues. This chain's CDR3 is CSVVSREGLEQYF. CDR3 nucleotide sequence: TGCAGCGTTGTGTCCCGGGAGGGCCTCGAGCAGTACTTC.

The chain combines TRBV5-1 with TRBJ1-4; D possibly corresponds to TRBD1 (6 bases). Trimming stripped 6 bases from V and 3 bases from J, with 12 bases between. The CDR3 is 14 residues long. The V gene's germline CDR1 is SGHRS and CDR2 YFSETQ. This CDR3 reads CASKSRGPNEKLFF. DNA for the CDR3: TGCGCCAGCAAAAGCAGGGGACCTAATGAAAAACTGTTTTTT.

In its sample, this clone was seen once. J is TRBJ2-3 and V is TRBV5-4; D is possibly TRBD1 or TRBD2 (5 bases each). Trimming took 4 bases from V and 0 from J, leaving 9 bases between them. This CDR3 has 14 residues. Germline V gene sequence: CDR1 SGHNT, CDR2 YYREEE (reference sequence). The CDR3 DNA reads TGTGCCAGCAGCGGGGGAAGGAGCACAGATACGCAGTATTTT. It codes for CASSGGRSTDTQYF.

CDR3 residues: CASSSNEQFF. DNA for the CDR3: TGTGCCAGCAGCTCCAATGAGCAGTTCTTC. The chain joins TRBV11-2 to TRBJ2-1; D ambiguous. V was shortened by 4 bases and J by 6 bases, with 1 base between the two germline ends. The CDR3 is 10 residues long. The germline CDR1 and CDR2 sequences are SGHAT and FQNNGV.

The J gene is TRBJ1-4, the V gene TRBV27; D is unclear. Trimming took off 4 bases at V and 0 bases at J, with 15 bases between the two ends. This CDR3 is 17 amino acids long. Germline loops: CDR1 MNHEY, CDR2 SMNVEV (reference sequence). As DNA, the CDR3 is TGTGCCAGCAGTTCCCTTCCCGGGTACCCAACTAATGAAAAACTGTTTTTT. As protein: CASSSLPGYPTNEKLFF.

The chain employs TRBV30 and TRBJ2-5; D might be TRBD1 (8 bases). The CDR3 length is 13 residues. Germline V CDR1 and CDR2: GTSNPN, SVGIG (reference sequence). Trimming shortened V by 3 bases and J by 9 bases, and 17 bases separated the two germline ends. The CDR3 DNA follows: TGTGCCTGGAGCGGACAGGGTCGGGAGGCCCAGTACTTC. This gives the protein CAWSGQGREAQYF. Using reference TRBV30 and TRBJ2-5 for the parts outside the CDR3, the full variable domain is SQTIHQWPATLVQPVGSPLSLECTVEGTSNPNLYWYRQAAGRGLQLLFYSVGIGQISSEVPQNLSASRPQDRQFILSSKKLLLSDSGFYLCAWSGQGREAQYFGPGTRLLVL.

This clone was picked up a small number of times. J is TRBJ1-2 and V is TRBV6-1, with a weak D call TRBD1 (6 bases). The CDR3 sequence is 13 residues long. Germline CDR1 and CDR2: MNHNS and SASEGT. V was trimmed by 7 bases and J by 8 bases, leaving 17 bases between them. DNA for the CDR3: TGTGCCAGCACCGAGACAGGAATGTGGGGCTACACCTTC. Translation gives CASTETGMWGYTF.

The chain is built from TRBV19 and TRBJ2-1; 8 nucleotides match TRBD2. The germline V gene encodes CDR1 LNHDA and CDR2 SQIVND (reference sequence). The CDR3 covers 17 residues. Losses at the gene ends were 6 bases for V and 3 bases for J; bases not matched to a gene: 13. CDR3 coding DNA: TGTGCCAGTAGCCCTCGTATACGGGGGGGCTACTACAATGAGCAGTTCTTC. Translating gives CASSPRIRGGYYNEQFF.

The table lists this clone with a few counts. The CDR3, as DNA: TGTGCCAGCAGTTTATCCCGCCGGGACACCTATGGCTACACCTTC. Its protein product is CASSLSRRDTYGYTF. V and J are TRBV27 and TRBJ1-2, with a weak D call TRBD1 (6 bases). The ends were cut back, 0 bases at V and 4 bases at J, with 12 bases in the middle. The CDR3 covers 15 residues. Germline CDR1 is MNHEY and CDR2 is SMNVEV (reference sequence).

The genes are TRBV7-2 and TRBJ1-1; D remains unclear. V was cut by 7 bases and J by 4 bases, with 10 bases left in between. This CDR3 is built from 12 residues. Germline-derived CDR1 and CDR2 are SGHTA and FQGNSA. The CDR3 region has the DNA TGTGCCAGCACCCCGCATAGCACTGAAGCTTTCTTT. It specifies CASTPHSTEAFF.

V usage is TRBV10-1 and J usage is TRBJ1-1, with a possible D match to TRBD1 (6 bases). Germline CDR1 WNHNN, CDR2 SYGVQD (reference sequence). This CDR3 spans 13 amino acids. Trimming removed 5 bases from V and 5 bases from J, with 12 bases in between. As DNA, the CDR3 is TGCGCCAGCAGTAGGGGGATAAGGACTGAAGCTTTCTTT. It encodes CASSRGIRTEAFF.

The V call is TRBV19, the J call TRBJ1-2; D is undetermined. Germline lookup yields CDR1 LNHDA and CDR2 SQIVND (reference sequence). The CDR3 has 13 residues. V lost 3 bases, J lost 2 bases, and 7 bases lay in between. The CDR3 coding sequence is TGTGCCAGTAGTATGTCACGGAACTATGGCTACACCTTC. Protein: CASSMSRNYGYTF.

J is TRBJ1-1 and V is TRBV6-5, with a weak D call TRBD1 (6 bases). This CDR3 has 15 amino acids. Germline assignment: CDR1 MNHEY and CDR2 SVGAGI. V lost 0 bases and J 1 base, leaving 9 bases between the germline ends. The CDR3 sequence: CASSYSRTANTEAFF. The CDR3 region has the DNA TGTGCCAGCAGTTACTCCCGGACAGCGAACACTGAAGCTTTCTTT.

This chain connects TRBV2 to TRBJ2-1; 10 bases map to TRBD1. The CDR3 runs 15 residues. Trimming removed 4 bases from V and 7 bases from J; junction bases left unmatched: 7. CDR1 is SNHLY, CDR2 FYNNEI, per germline. In DNA, the CDR3 is TGTGCCAGCAGTGTTGGGACAGGGGTTATGAATGAGCAGTTCTTC. This translates into CASSVGTGVMNEQFF.

This clone has only a few counts. The chain combines TRBV28 with TRBJ1-3; no firm D call. Deletions cut 7 bases from V and 6 bases from J, with 10 bases between. The CDR3 runs to 12 residues. Germline values: CDR1 MDHEN, CDR2 SYDVKM. The CDR3 nucleotides read TGTGCCAGCACGGGCACCGTAAACACCATATATTTT. Translating it yields CASTGTVNTIYF.

The chain is built from TRBV28 and TRBJ1-5; 9 bases fit TRBD1. In germline, CDR1 is MDHEN, CDR2 SYDVKM. After removal of 7 bases from V and 1 base from J, the junction contained 2 bases not matched to a gene. The CDR3 runs 14 residues. The CDR3 nucleotides are TGTGCCAGCACCGGACAGGGGAGCAATCAGCCCCAGCATTTT. Its protein product is CASTGQGSNQPQHF.

This chain links TRBV4-3 with TRBJ2-2; 10 bases match TRBD1. Germline V gene data show CDR1 as LGHNA and CDR2 as YSLEER. The CDR3 spans 18 residues. J lost 4 bases, V lost 0 bases, and 8 bases had no gene match. The CDR3 DNA sequence: TGCGCCAGCAGCCAAGATAGGGGGGGGACAGGGGTCACCGGGGAGCTGTTTTTT. Translated: CASSQDRGGTGVTGELFF.

This clone was detected once. The gene calls are TRBV28 and TRBJ2-6; perhaps D is TRBD1 or TRBD2 (7 bases each). V shed 5 bases and J shed 0 bases, with 17 bases lying between them. This CDR3 comprises 18 residues. CDR1 is MDHEN and CDR2 is SYDVKM in the germline V gene. The CDR3 region is CASSPGGEGLSGANVLTF. CDR3 bases: TGTGCCAGCAGTCCAGGGGGGGAAGGCCTCTCTGGGGCCAACGTCCTGACTTTC. The full variable domain, in which reference TRBV28 and TRBJ2-6 provide the parts outside the CDR3, is DVKVTQSSRYLVKRTGEKVFLECVQDMDHENMFWYRQDPGLGLRLIYFSYDVKMKEKGDIPEGYSVSREKKERFSLILESASTNQTSMYLCASSPGGEGLSGANVLTFGAGSRLTVL.

This chain joins TRBV11-2 and TRBJ1-1; 7 nucleotides align to TRBD1. Per the germline V gene, CDR1 is SGHAT and CDR2 is FQNNGV. This CDR3 spans 14 amino acids. V lost 6 bases to trimming and J lost 4 bases; unmatched junction nucleotides: 8. CDR3 in DNA: TGTGCCAGCAGACCGGCCTCAGGGGGCACTGAAGCTTTCTTT. Translating gives CASRPASGGTEAFF.

V and J are TRBV6-5 and TRBJ2-7; 7 nucleotides align to TRBD1. This CDR3 comprises 15 residues. Germline loops: CDR1 MNHEY, CDR2 SVGAGI. V trimming: 6 bases; J trimming: 2 bases; junction bases outside the gene matches: 10. CDR3 nucleotides: TGTGCCAGCAGGAGCCACCGGGACAGAGCCTACGAGCAGTACTTC. The encoded protein is CASRSHRDRAYEQYF.